Listed below are T cell receptor beta chains from one sample, sequenced in a study of blood T cell repertoires in COVID-19. Sequenced by immunoSEQ multiplex PCR; TCRdb stores in-frame clones only, minus some. Here the sample spans some 96,000 clones, more than 65% being singletons. Sample: peripheral blood. All receptors come from a woman aged 70-85 years with acute or convalescent COVID-19. The CDR3 runs from the conserved cysteine through the conserved F or W. The D gene is left open where the match is weak. Size tells how often a clone was seen (once, few, many) or the class of an expanded clone, and some rows leave it out.

v_gene,j_gene,abundance,d_gene,CDR3aa,CDR3nt
TRBV23-1,TRBJ2-1,.,.,CASSQSQGTLGNEQFF,TGCGCCAGCAGTCAATCACAGGGAACGCTGGGGAATGAGCAGTTCTTC
TRBV9,TRBJ1-2,.,TRBD1,CASSKRTGEIYGYTF,TGTGCCAGCAGCAAGCGGACAGGGGAGATCTATGGCTACACCTTC
TRBV10-3,TRBJ1-2,.,.,CAISEAGVEGYTF,TGTGCCATCAGTGAGGCCGGGGTGGAGGGCTACACCTTC
TRBV5-8,TRBJ1-6,.,TRBD1,CASSLDGQVLDNSPLHF,TGTGCCAGCAGCTTGGATGGACAGGTGCTCGATAATTCACCCCTCCACTTT
TRBV15,TRBJ2-3,.,TRBD1,CATSRGGTGSDTQYF,TGTGCCACCAGCAGAGGAGGGACAGGGTCAGATACGCAGTATTTT
TRBV7-2,TRBJ1-1,.,.,CASSLVAGVAFF,TGTGCCAGCAGCTTAGTTGCGGGGGTAGCTTTCTTT
TRBV12-3/TRBV12-4,TRBJ2-2,.,.,CASGPLELGELFF,TGTGCCAGCGGTCCGTTGGAGCTCGGGGAGCTGTTTTTT
TRBV2,TRBJ1-1,.,.,CASKREGEGTEAFF,TGTGCCAGCAAGAGGGAGGGTGAAGGCACTGAAGCTTTCTTT
TRBV2,TRBJ2-1,few,.,CASSESPYNEQFF,TGTGCCAGCAGTGAAAGCCCGTACAATGAGCAGTTCTTC
TRBV7-2,TRBJ1-4,.,TRBD1,CASSRTGATNEKLFF,TGTGCCAGCAGCCGGACAGGGGCAACTAATGAAAAACTGTTTTTT
TRBV29-1,TRBJ2-1,.,TRBD2,CSVTGLAGLSYNEQFF,TGCAGCGTGACGGGACTAGCGGGGCTGTCCTACAATGAGCAGTTCTTC
TRBV2,TRBJ2-1,.,.,CASSAGATSGEQFF,TGTGCCAGCTCGGCGGGGGCCACCTCGGGTGAGCAGTTCTTC
TRBV27,TRBJ2-2,many,.,CASSLGNTGELFF,TGTGCCAGCAGTTTGGGCAACACCGGGGAGCTGTTTTTT
TRBV28,TRBJ2-2,.,.,CASAIPGGSRAGELFF,TGTGCCAGCGCGATCCCCGGAGGCAGCCGGGCCGGGGAGCTGTTTTTT
TRBV5-1,TRBJ2-7,.,.,CASRPDTYEQYF,TGCGCCAGCAGACCGGACACCTACGAGCAGTACTTC
TRBV5-1,TRBJ1-2,few,.,CASSPGDASGYTF,TGCGCCAGCAGCCCGGGGGACGCTAGCGGCTACACCTTC
TRBV18,TRBJ2-1,few,TRBD1,CASSQGTGGLGEQFF,TGTGCCAGCTCACAAGGGACAGGGGGGCTTGGTGAGCAGTTCTTC
TRBV28,TRBJ2-1,.,TRBD1,CASSLYGTANEQFF,TGTGCCAGCAGTTTATACGGGACAGCAAATGAGCAGTTCTTC
TRBV18,TRBJ1-2,.,.,CASSPAQTGYTF,TGTGCCAGCTCACCAGCACAGACGGGCTACACCTTC
TRBV12-3/TRBV12-4,TRBJ1-2,.,TRBD1,CASSPGTGNTF,TGTGCCAGCAGCCCTGGGACAGGTAACACCTTC
TRBV6-4,TRBJ2-1,.,TRBD2,CASQFIGGIGEQFF,TGTGCCAGCCAGTTTATCGGGGGGATCGGTGAGCAGTTCTTC
TRBV14,TRBJ1-2,.,.,CASSQGALYGYTF,TGTGCCAGCAGCCAAGGGGCACTCTATGGCTACACCTTC
TRBV19,TRBJ2-5,.,TRBD1,CASNPRQGSGETQYF,TGTGCCAGTAATCCCCGACAGGGATCTGGAGAGACCCAGTACTTC
TRBV5-5,TRBJ1-1,.,.,CASSLQSTEAFF,TGTGCCAGCAGCTTGCAGTCGACTGAAGCTTTCTTT
TRBV7-2,TRBJ2-5,.,TRBD1,CASSPGQGSRAQYF,TGTGCCAGCAGCCCGGGACAGGGAAGTAGGGCCCAGTACTTC
TRBV25-1,TRBJ2-2,.,TRBD1,CASRMGQANTGELFF,TGTGCCAGCAGGATGGGACAGGCGAACACCGGGGAGCTGTTTTTT
TRBV4-3,TRBJ1-1,.,.,CASSQASVETEAFF,TGCGCCAGCAGCCAAGCATCGGTGGAGACTGAAGCTTTCTTT
TRBV6-5,TRBJ1-1,.,.,CASSYTGSTEAFF,TGTGCCAGCAGTTACACAGGGTCCACTGAAGCTTTCTTT
TRBV5-1,TRBJ1-5,once,TRBD1,CASSLTGGSNQPQHF,TGCGCCAGCAGCTTGACAGGGGGTAGCAATCAGCCCCAGCATTTT
TRBV4-1,TRBJ2-5,.,TRBD2,CASSQDRGGWETQYF,TGCGCCAGCAGCCAAGATCGCGGGGGGTGGGAGACCCAGTACTTC
TRBV18,TRBJ2-1,.,.,CASSLESGPYNEQFF,TGTGCCAGCTCACTAGAAAGTGGTCCCTACAATGAGCAGTTCTTC
TRBV6-5,TRBJ1-2,.,TRBD1,CASSYQDRGENGYTF,TGTGCCAGCAGTTACCAGGACAGGGGCGAGAACGGCTACACCTTC
TRBV2,TRBJ2-5,.,TRBD2,CASSTSGGRETQYF,TGTGCCAGCAGTACTAGCGGAGGTCGGGAGACCCAGTACTTC
TRBV18,TRBJ2-3,.,TRBD2,CASSLAGDGTDTQYF,TGTGCCAGCTCCCTGGCGGGGGATGGCACAGATACGCAGTATTTT
TRBV29-1,TRBJ2-5,.,TRBD1,CSVRVGQGQETQYF,TGCAGCGTTCGGGTGGGACAGGGCCAAGAGACCCAGTACTTC
TRBV20-1,TRBJ2-5,few,.,CSAQGLETQYF,TGCAGTGCTCAGGGATTGGAGACCCAGTACTTC
TRBV9,TRBJ1-4,few,.,CASSPGGEGEKLFF,TGTGCCAGCAGCCCGGGAGGGGAGGGTGAAAAACTGTTTTTT
TRBV9,TRBJ1-1,.,TRBD1,CASSVNRDREVNTEAFF,TGTGCCAGCAGCGTAAACCGCGACAGGGAGGTGAACACTGAAGCTTTCTTT
TRBV7-2,TRBJ1-5,.,.,CASSRHGGGTSDYQPQHF,TGTGCCAGCAGCCGCCATGGGGGGGGCACGTCGGATTATCAGCCCCAGCATTTT
TRBV7-9,TRBJ2-7,.,TRBD1,CASSQQLQGDEQYF,TGTGCCAGCAGCCAGCAGCTGCAGGGGGACGAGCAGTACTTC
TRBV6-5,TRBJ1-2,once,TRBD1,CASSFDRDSGYTF,TGTGCCAGCAGTTTCGACAGGGACTCGGGCTACACCTTC
TRBV19,TRBJ2-3,.,TRBD1,CASTSRGGVDTQYF,TGTGCCAGTACCAGTCGAGGGGGCGTTGATACGCAGTATTTT
TRBV30,TRBJ2-1,.,.,CAWANSQDNEQFF,TGTGCCTGGGCTAATTCCCAGGACAATGAGCAGTTCTTC
TRBV19,TRBJ1-1,.,.,CASSMQEWYSAEAFF,TGTGCCAGTAGTATGCAGGAGTGGTATAGCGCTGAAGCTTTCTTT
TRBV14,TRBJ2-5,.,.,CASSRRAQETQYF,TGTGCCAGCAGCCGAAGAGCGCAAGAGACCCAGTACTTC
TRBV12-3/TRBV12-4,TRBJ2-5,.,TRBD2,CASRLAVVRTQYF,TGTGCCAGCAGACTAGCGGTGGTTCGGACCCAGTACTTC
TRBV3-1/TRBV3-2,TRBJ2-2,once,.,CASSTGANTGELFF,TGTGCCAGCAGCACGGGGGCGAACACCGGGGAGCTGTTTTTT
TRBV2,TRBJ2-7,.,.,CASALSYEQYF,TGTGCCAGCGCGCTATCCTACGAGCAGTACTTC
TRBV5-8,TRBJ1-3,.,TRBD1,CASSLGTGSSGNTIYF,TGTGCCAGCAGCTTGGGGACAGGGTCATCTGGAAACACCATATATTTT
TRBV24-1,TRBJ2-3,.,TRBD2,CATSSGGVSTDTQYF,TGTGCCACCAGTAGCGGGGGCGTAAGCACAGATACGCAGTATTTT
TRBV6-2/TRBV6-3,TRBJ1-1,few,.,CASSFWPEEAFF,TGTGCCAGCAGCTTTTGGCCCGAAGAAGCTTTCTTT
TRBV29-1,TRBJ2-7,.,TRBD1,CSVDLTGGGNEQYF,TGCAGCGTTGACTTGACAGGGGGAGGAAACGAGCAGTACTTC
TRBV9,TRBJ2-7,.,.,CASSVGISYEQYF,TGTGCCAGCAGCGTAGGTATCTCCTACGAGCAGTACTTC
TRBV3-1/TRBV3-2,TRBJ2-3,.,TRBD2,CASSQGLAGGTDTQYF,TGTGCCAGCAGCCAAGGCCTAGCGGGGGGCACAGATACGCAGTATTTT
TRBV6-1,TRBJ1-1,few,TRBD1,CASSVDRGAEAFF,TGTGCCAGCAGTGTCGACAGGGGCGCTGAAGCTTTCTTT